This T cell receptor beta chain was identified in a study of cytomegalovirus exposure and HLA in healthy donors. The study ran its PCR with 60 Vbeta and 13 Jbeta primers. Assay: immunoSEQ multiplex PCR; the TCRdb copy retains only in-frame clones and omits some. The sample includes approximately 170,000 clones, 75% to 90% of them seen just once. At sampling all donors were nominally healthy, likely with unrecorded immune exposures. Germline V gene lookup returns CDR1 MDHEN and CDR2 SYDVKM. V shed 5 bases, J shed 9 bases, and the junction held 14 bases outside the gene matches. The CDR3 runs 17 residues.

The sequenced sample consisted of PBMCs. This receptor was taken from a boy aged 2 to 9 in good health and CMV-seronegative. This chain uses TRBV28 with TRBJ1-6, with 9 positions matching TRBD1. For the CDR3, the DNA is TGTGCCAGCAGTCCTCGTGGCGGGACAGGGATAGGTTCACCCCTCCACTTT. This translates into CASSPRGGTGIGSPLHF.